These 21 T cell receptor beta chains originate from one sample sequenced in a study of blood T cell repertoires in COVID-19. Profiling relied on immunoSEQ multiplex PCR, and the TCRdb table lists in-frame clones only, not all of them. The sample has approximately 230,000 clones; about 79% are singletons. Sequences were obtained from peripheral blood. Receptor source: an elderly man with acute or convalescent COVID-19.

V is TRBV2 and J is TRBJ1-1; D gene unclear. V lost 4 bases and J 0 bases, leaving 6 bases between the germline ends. The CDR3 totals 13 residues. Germline V gene lookup returns CDR1 SNHLY and CDR2 FYNNEI. The CDR3 DNA follows: TGTGCCAGCAGTGTAAAGCTGAACACTGAAGCTTTCTTT. Its translation is CASSVKLNTEAFF. The full variable domain, its missing parts supplied by reference TRBV2 and TRBJ1-1, is EPEVTQTPSHQVTQMGQEVILRCVPISNHLYFYWYRQILGQKVEFLVSFYNNEISEKSEIFDDQFSVERPDGSNFTLKIRSTKLEDSAMYFCASSVKLNTEAFFGQGTRLTVV.

V gene TRBV11-2 combines with J gene TRBJ2-7, with D uncertain. V was shortened by 0 bases and J by 6 bases, with 9 bases between the two germline ends. This CDR3 is 13 amino acids long. Germline assignment: CDR1 SGHAT and CDR2 FQNNGV. DNA of the CDR3: TGTGCCAGCAGCTTAGAGTCCGTATCCGAGCAGTACTTC. It codes for CASSLESVSEQYF. The variable domain in full, completed from reference TRBV11-2 and TRBJ2-7, reads EAGVAQSPRYKIIEKRQSVAFWCNPISGHATLYWYQQILGQGPKLLIQFQNNGVVDDSQLPKDRFSAERLKGVDSTLKIQPAKLEDSAVYLCASSLESVSEQYFGPGTRLTVT.

The V and J genes are TRBV19 and TRBJ1-2, with D possibly being TRBD1 (5 bases). Germline CDR1 and CDR2: LNHDA and SQIVND (reference sequence). The V gene lost 8 bases and the J gene lost 3 bases, with 19 bases spanning the gap. The CDR3 length is 15 residues. The CDR3 region is CASRAQDTKDYGYTF. For the CDR3, the DNA is TGTGCCAGTCGGGCACAGGACACAAAGGACTATGGCTACACCTTC. The variable domain in full, completed from reference TRBV19 and TRBJ1-2, reads DGGITQSPKYLFRKEGQNVTLSCEQNLNHDAMYWYRQDPGQGLRLIYYSQIVNDFQKGDIAEGYSVSREKKESFPLTVTSAQKNPTAFYLCASRAQDTKDYGYTFGSGTRLTVV.

This clone was found a few times. J is TRBJ1-1 and V is TRBV7-9; no clear D gene. CDR1 SEHNR and CDR2 FQNEAQ come from the germline V gene (reference sequence). V lost 5 bases and J lost 3, with 10 bases in between. The CDR3 length is 13 residues. CDR3 sequence reads: CASSPPLDTEAFF. DNA for the CDR3: TGTGCCAGCAGCCCTCCTCTAGACACTGAAGCTTTCTTT.

The chain has TRBV18 and TRBJ1-4, with 7 bases identical to TRBD1. The CDR3 spans 15 residues. The germline CDR1 and CDR2 sequences are KGHSH and LQKENI. V shed 3 bases, J shed 1 base, and the junction held 2 bases outside the gene matches. The CDR3 protein is CASSPGQQTNEKLFF. In nucleotides, the CDR3 is TGTGCCAGCTCACCGGGACAGCAAACTAATGAAAAACTGTTTTTT.

The chain has TRBV21-1 and TRBJ1-2; the table's D call TRBD1 went unverified against the DNA. TRBV21-1 is listed as a pseudogene. This CDR3 comprises 15 residues. The CDR3 region is CASSLQGAGGYGYTF. For the CDR3, the DNA is TGTGCCAGCAGCCTCCAAGGGGCAGGGGGCTATGGCTACACCTTC.

This clone was found once. The genes are TRBV15 and TRBJ2-5, with 10 bases matching TRBD1. Trimming removed 4 bases from V and 4 bases from J; junction bases left unmatched: 9. This CDR3 contains 16 residues. Germline CDR1 reads LNHNV; CDR2 reads YYDKDF (reference sequence). The CDR3: CATSKQGDRGRETQYF. In DNA form, the CDR3 reads TGTGCCACCAGCAAGCAAGGGGACAGGGGTAGAGAGACCCAGTACTTC.

V and J are TRBV5-1 and TRBJ2-5; 9 bases match TRBD2. V lost 5 bases, J lost 4 bases, and 6 bases stayed unmatched. Looked up from germline, CDR1 is SGHRS and CDR2 is YFSETQ. The CDR3 is 14 residues long. In DNA, the CDR3 is TGCGCCAGCAGTCTTAGCGGGAGTCGAGAGACCCAGTACTTC. Translating it yields CASSLSGSRETQYF.

The chain joins TRBV19 to TRBJ2-7; 7 positions agree with TRBD1. V gave up 1 base and J gave up 5 bases; unmatched junction bases: 11. The CDR3 loop spans 16 amino acids. Germline V CDR1 and CDR2: LNHDA, SQIVND (reference sequence). The CDR3 here is CASSIGTTGSVDEQYF. The CDR3 nucleotides read TGTGCCAGTAGTATAGGTACGACAGGGAGCGTCGACGAGCAGTACTTC.

The V call is TRBV7-9, the J call TRBJ2-1, with 10 bases lining up with TRBD2. The CDR3 runs to 18 residues. In germline, CDR1 is SEHNR, CDR2 FQNEAQ (reference sequence). Trimming cost V 5 bases and J 4 bases; bases outside gene matches: 14. The CDR3 is CASSPTPGSGREYNEQFF. In nucleotides, the CDR3 is TGTGCCAGCAGCCCAACCCCCGGGAGCGGGAGGGAATACAATGAGCAGTTCTTC.

The V gene is TRBV11-2, the J gene TRBJ1-4, with TRBD1 as a possible D gene (5 bases). Germline V gene sequence: CDR1 SGHAT, CDR2 FQNNGV. V lost 1 base and J 0 bases, leaving 6 bases between the germline ends. The CDR3 consists of 15 residues. CDR3 region: CASSLGGATNEKLFF. Here the CDR3 DNA reads TGTGCCAGCAGCTTAGGGGGGGCAACTAATGAAAAACTGTTTTTT.

The rearrangement uses TRBV19 and TRBJ1-1; weak D call: TRBD1 (6 bases). CDR1 is LNHDA and CDR2 is SQIVND in the germline V gene (reference sequence). This CDR3 has 16 residues. V shed 3 bases and J shed 6 bases, with 20 bases lying between them. Written as DNA, the CDR3 is TGTGCCAGTAGTATGCCCTTTGCGGGGGGCGCACCTGAAGCTTTCTTT. Translated, it gives CASSMPFAGGAPEAFF.

V usage is TRBV6-5 and J usage is TRBJ1-3; no reliable D call. Germline V gene lookup returns CDR1 MNHEY and CDR2 SVGAGI. V lost 2 bases and J 2 bases, leaving 10 bases between the germline ends. The CDR3 has 15 residues. CDR3 sequence: CASSYEGGPGNTIYF. The CDR3 bases are TGTGCCAGCAGTTACGAGGGAGGCCCTGGAAACACCATATATTTT.

This clone was detected only a few times. CDR3 region: CASSSGTSNHEQYF. The CDR3 nucleotides are TGTGCCAGCAGTTCCGGGACTAGCAACCACGAGCAGTACTTC. The rearrangement joins TRBV6-5 to TRBJ2-7, with 9 positions matching TRBD2. Trimming removed 4 bases from V and 5 bases from J; junction bases left unmatched: 6. Germline lookup yields CDR1 MNHEY and CDR2 SVGAGI. This CDR3 is built from 14 residues.

J is TRBJ1-2 and V is TRBV5-1, with a possible D match to TRBD1 (6 bases). Trimming pared 0 bases from V and 1 base from J, leaving 10 bases between. There are 15 residues in the CDR3. In germline, CDR1 is SGHRS, CDR2 YFSETQ. CDR3 region: CASSLGQAVNYGYTF. DNA for the CDR3: TGCGCCAGCAGCTTGGGACAGGCCGTTAACTATGGCTACACCTTC.

V usage is TRBV19 and J usage is TRBJ2-7, with TRBD2 as a possible D gene (6 bases). This CDR3 spans 15 amino acids. Germline V gives CDR1 LNHDA, CDR2 SQIVND (reference sequence). V was clipped by 5 bases and J by 0 bases, with 14 bases between them. This CDR3 reads CASSFLSGSSYEQYF. The CDR3 DNA is TGTGCCAGTAGTTTCCTTAGCGGCAGCTCCTACGAGCAGTACTTC.

On this clone itself: This sample also contains other DNA sequences that code for the same CDR3. The chain has TRBV6-5 and TRBJ1-5; D remains unclear. This CDR3 comprises 14 residues. Per the germline V gene, CDR1 is MNHEY and CDR2 is SVGAGI. The V and J ends lost 6 bases and 3 bases respectively, with 12 bases between them. The CDR3 here is CASSSRTDNQPQHF. The CDR3 DNA reads as TGTGCCAGCAGCTCACGGACTGACAATCAGCCCCAGCATTTT.

CDR3 protein: CASRTTSEQYF. The CDR3 region has the DNA TGTGCCAGCAGGACTACAAGTGAGCAGTACTTC. V is TRBV6-5 and J is TRBJ2-7; D perhaps matches TRBD2 (5 bases). Germline lookup yields CDR1 MNHEY and CDR2 SVGAGI. V lost 6 bases to trimming and J lost 7 bases, with 10 bases between them. The CDR3 consists of 11 residues.

V gene TRBV9 combines with J gene TRBJ2-7; 8 nucleotides align to TRBD1. The CDR3 contains 18 residues. Germline CDR1 and CDR2: SGDLS and YYNGEE. The ends lost 0 bases at V and 2 bases at J; junction bases unmatched: 13. DNA for the CDR3: TGTGCCAGCAGCGTAGCTACTGGGGCAGGGGGCTCCCCCTACGAGCAGTACTTC. Residues: CASSVATGAGGSPYEQYF.

The CDR3 DNA reads TGTGCCAGCAGTTACCCGCTGGAAGCGCGGGAGGCCACAGATACGCAGTATTTT. This sequence encodes CASSYPLEAREATDTQYF. The chain carries TRBV6-2 or TRBV6-3 and TRBJ2-3; TRBD2 aligns across 8 bases. The CDR3 is made up of 18 amino acids. The V gene end was trimmed by 2 bases and the J gene end by 2 bases; junction bases not matched to a gene: 12. Looked up from germline, CDR1 is MNHEY and CDR2 is SVGEGT.

This clone has only a few counts. The CDR3 DNA reads as TGCGCCAGCAGTGAGCGGACAGGTGGGAATTCACCCCTCCACTTT. Translated, it gives CASSERTGGNSPLHF. This chain joins TRBV10-1 and TRBJ1-6; 7 nucleotides match TRBD1. V dropped 2 bases and J dropped 7; count of bases not matched to a gene: 5. Germline CDR1 and CDR2: WNHNN and SYGVQD (reference sequence). The CDR3 is made up of 15 amino acids.